This T cell receptor (beta chain) was captured by sequencing in a study of T cells after yellow fever vaccination. About the research overall: Any fraction with a low cell number was prepared using SMART-Seq v4 Ultra Low Input. Study findings and constraints: Abundant bulk-population clonotypes could contaminate the FACS-sorted repertoires.

On this clonotype: Its target is unknown.

This CDR3 comprises 10 residues. CDR1 is DFQATT and CDR2 is SNEGSKA in the germline V gene (reference sequence). Trimming took 7 bases from V and 6 from J, leaving 8 bases between them. Each CDR3 protein gets one entry after TCRdb re-called the 5' RACE reads with MiXCR. The data hold fewer than 450,000 distinct CDR3 sequences, with around 8.1% observed a single time. The sequencing here drew on PBMCs, taken about 49 days after the first yellow fever vaccination. This clonotype originated in a young man who received the YFV17D yellow fever vaccine. This chain uses TRBV20-1 with TRBJ2-3, with D maybe TRBD2 (5 bases). The CDR3 DNA follows: TGCAGTGTCAGGAGGGATACGCAGTATTTT. It translates to CSVRRDTQYF.